The sequence of this T cell receptor beta chain was determined in a study of Graves' ophthalmopathy and Graves' hyperthyroidism. No progression to ophthalmopathy over 18 months defined stable hyperthyroidism. Amplification of TCR beta CDR3 regions used RNA transcripts. RT-PCR in the first round used HTBI primers; a second-round multiplex PCR followed. TCRdb re-analysed the multiplex PCR reads in MiXCR, keeping a single row per CDR3 protein. The data contain hundreds of thousands of distinct CDR3 sequences, around a fifth of them singletons. The ends were cut back, 7 bases at V and 4 bases at J, with 13 bases in the middle. This CDR3 contains 13 residues.

This sequence originates from a woman younger than 30 with stable Graves' hyperthyroidism. Some clones in this sample may be carry-over from other donors' samples. Sequencing was performed on peripheral blood. V usage is TRBV12-3 or TRBV12-4 and J usage is TRBJ1-1; D not resolved. The DNA of the CDR3 is TGTGCCAGCACCATGACCAACGGCACTGAAGCTTTCTTT. This sequence encodes CASTMTNGTEAFF.